Below are 8 T cell receptor beta chains sequenced from a single sample in a study of blood T cell repertoires in COVID-19. Clones were read by immunoSEQ multiplex PCR, and TCRdb kept only the in-frame ones, dropping some. The sample gives about 210,000 clones, about 91% of which show up once; around 1.2% is in the top ten. Sequenced sample: peripheral blood. Source of these receptors: a man younger than 45 with acute or convalescent COVID-19.

The chain joins TRBV3-1 (or the pseudogene TRBV3-2) to TRBJ2-2; 9 bases line up with TRBD1. This CDR3 is built from 15 residues. Germline V CDR1 and CDR2: LGHDT, YNNKEL (reference sequence). Losses at the gene ends were 3 bases for V and 4 bases for J; bases not matched to a gene: 3. DNA of the CDR3: TGTGCCAGCAGCCACCGGGACAGGGCCACCGGGGAGCTGTTTTTT. It is translated as CASSHRDRATGELFF.

The chain is built from TRBV5-6 and TRBJ2-7; 9 bases fit TRBD2. Germline CDR1 reads SGHDT; CDR2 reads YYEEEE. The CDR3 has 15 residues. The J segment lost 3 bases and the V segment lost 0 bases, leaving 4 bases of the junction unmatched. The DNA for the CDR3 is TGTGCCAGCAGCTTGGTACCACTAGCGGGCTACGAGCAGTACTTC. Translated, it gives CASSLVPLAGYEQYF.

V gene TRBV5-1 combines with J gene TRBJ1-2; weak D call: TRBD1 (5 bases). In germline, CDR1 is SGHRS, CDR2 YFSETQ. The ends were cut back, 7 bases at V and 8 bases at J, with 21 bases in the middle. There are 14 residues in the CDR3. The DNA of the CDR3 is TGCGCCAGCCGCCTGGACACGGTCTACGGGGGCTACACCTTC. Protein sequence: CASRLDTVYGGYTF.

The chain is built from TRBV5-1 and TRBJ2-1; TRBD2 agrees at 14 bases. Trimming took 2 bases from V and 5 from J; bases not matched to a gene: 6. The CDR3 has 17 residues. The germline V gene has CDR1 SGHRS and CDR2 YFSETQ. In DNA form, the CDR3 reads TGCGCCAGCAGCTTATGGACTAGCGGGGGGCTTAACAATGAGCAGTTCTTC. It translates to CASSLWTSGGLNNEQFF.

This chain links TRBV5-1 with TRBJ1-1, with TRBD1 as a possible D gene (6 bases). Germline CDR1 is SGHRS and CDR2 is YFSETQ. Trimming left V 0 bases short and J 1 base short, with 10 bases between. This CDR3 is 15 amino acids long. CDR3 DNA: TGCGCCAGCAGCTTGGATGGGGGCGCGAACACTGAAGCTTTCTTT. It yields the protein CASSLDGGANTEAFF.

This chain links TRBV6-6 with TRBJ2-6, with 7 positions matching TRBD1. The ends lost 7 bases at V and 0 bases at J; junction bases unmatched: 6. CDR1 MNHNY and CDR2 SVGAGI come from the germline V gene (reference sequence). CDR3 length: 16 residues. CDR3 DNA: TGTGCCAGCAACCGGGACAGAAGCTCTGGGGCCAACGTCCTGACTTTC. Its translation is CASNRDRSSGANVLTF.

The sample holds one count of this clone. The chain links TRBV10-2 to TRBJ2-2, with 9 bases that match TRBD2. This CDR3 is 16 amino acids long. CDR1 is WSHSY and CDR2 is SAAADI in the germline V gene. After removal of 8 bases from V and 6 bases from J, the junction contained 13 bases not matched to a gene. The CDR3 is CASGRKGLAGAGELFF. The CDR3 DNA sequence: TGCGCCAGCGGACGAAAGGGACTAGCAGGGGCCGGGGAGCTGTTTTTT.

This clone was counted only a few times. This chain joins TRBV27 and TRBJ1-6; D is undetermined. In germline, CDR1 is MNHEY, CDR2 SMNVEV (reference sequence). The V end was cut by 1 base, the J end by 6 bases, with 10 bases between. The CDR3 length is 15 residues. In nucleotides, the CDR3 is TGTGCCAGCAGTTTATGGCAAATTGGTAATTCACCCCTCCACTTT. Amino acid sequence: CASSLWQIGNSPLHF.